This TCR beta chain derives from a study of cytomegalovirus exposure and HLA in healthy donors. Findings and limits, study-wide: Rarity characterized most TCR sequences, yet some public TCRs appeared in many donors. Cytomegalovirus status was reportedly diagnosed by the classifier with high sensitivity and specificity.

Sequencing was performed with immunoSEQ multiplex PCR; in TCRdb, only in-frame clones are kept and a portion is missing. The sample contains about 330,000 clones, 70% to 90% of which appear only once. The CDR3 sequence is 20 residues long. Germline V CDR1 and CDR2: LNHNV, YYDKDF (reference sequence). J gave up 2 bases and V 1 base, and 11 bases lay outside the gene matches. A note on this clone: Its target is unknown.

From the approximately 110-subject validation cohort, which was separate from the roughly 610-subject first cohort, the donors were drawn. This receptor was taken from a woman aged 18-29 years in good health and CMV-seronegative. Material for sequencing was PBMCs. This chain joins TRBV15 and TRBJ2-5; 15 nucleotides line up with TRBD2. The CDR3 coding sequence is TGTGCCACCAGCAGAGTTGGCGTTGGACTAGCGGGAGGGATACAAGAGACCCAGTACTTC. The encoded protein is CATSRVGVGLAGGIQETQYF.